This TCR beta chain was identified in a study of response to subunit inactivated influenza vaccine. The study's findings and limits: Authors suggested each seasonal influenza vaccination recruits few new T cells.

TCRdb reprocessed the RT-PCR reads with MiXCR, giving one entry per CDR3 protein. The sample holds about 800,000 distinct CDR3 sequences, around 21% seen once. In its sample, this clonotype was seen many times. Its antigen is undetermined. The source is a man in his fifties or sixties who received an inactivated influenza vaccine. This sample comprised PBMCs from blood, obtained 5 days after vaccination.

CDR3: CASSLAPTSGIYNEQFF. In nucleotides, the CDR3 is TGTGCCAGCAGCTTAGCCCCGACTAGCGGGATCTACAATGAGCAGTTCTTC. This chain connects TRBV7-6 to TRBJ2-1, with 11 bases lining up with TRBD2. CDR1 is SGHVS and CDR2 is FNYEAQ in the germline V gene. This CDR3 has 17 residues. Unmatched junction bases numbered 4, after V lost 0 bases and J lost 3 bases.